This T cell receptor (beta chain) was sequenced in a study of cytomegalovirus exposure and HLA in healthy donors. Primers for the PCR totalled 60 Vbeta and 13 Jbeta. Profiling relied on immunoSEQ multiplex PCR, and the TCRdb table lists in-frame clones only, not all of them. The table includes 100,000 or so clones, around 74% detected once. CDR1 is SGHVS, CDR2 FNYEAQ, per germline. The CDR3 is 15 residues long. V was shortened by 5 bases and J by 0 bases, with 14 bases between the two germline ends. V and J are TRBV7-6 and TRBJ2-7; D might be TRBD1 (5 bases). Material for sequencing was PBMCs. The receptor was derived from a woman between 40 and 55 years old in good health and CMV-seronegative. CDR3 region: CASSGAGPSSYEQYF. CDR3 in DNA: TGTGCCAGCAGCGGGGCAGGTCCCAGCTCCTACGAGCAGTACTTC.